This T cell receptor (beta chain) emerged from a study of blood T cells in healthy people across ages. Next came a second PCR, run for about 7 to 12 cycles, which used a sample-barcoded 5' primer along with a J-beta primer mix. A minimum of 3 million CDR3-containing paired-end reads was obtained for each sample. TCRdb reprocessed the 5' RACE reads via MiXCR and lists one record per CDR3 protein. The table records 1,300,000 or so distinct CDR3 sequences, around 59% of them present only once. This clonotype was seen a handful of times. The length of the CDR3 is 13 residues. After removal of 6 bases from V and 6 bases from J, the junction contained 9 bases not matched to a gene. CDR1 is SQVTM, CDR2 ANQGSEA, per germline. Each donor had around 9.8 milliliters of peripheral blood drawn.

Sequencing was carried out using blood. This sequence joins TRBV29-1 and TRBJ1-2; 8 bases are shared with TRBD1. This sequence originates from a man younger than 35 in good health. The CDR3 DNA reads TGCAGCGTCCGACCAGGGGGCAGGCATGGCTACACCTTC. This encodes CSVRPGGRHGYTF.